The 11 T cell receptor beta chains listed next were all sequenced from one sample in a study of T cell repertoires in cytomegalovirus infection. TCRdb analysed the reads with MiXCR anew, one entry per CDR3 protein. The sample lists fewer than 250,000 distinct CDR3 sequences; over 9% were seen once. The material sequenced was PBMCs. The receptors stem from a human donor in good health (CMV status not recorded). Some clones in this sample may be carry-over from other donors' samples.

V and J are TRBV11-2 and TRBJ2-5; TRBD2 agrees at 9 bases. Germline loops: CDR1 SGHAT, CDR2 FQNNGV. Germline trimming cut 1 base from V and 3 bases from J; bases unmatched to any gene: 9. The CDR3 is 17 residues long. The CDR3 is CASSLGSRASGEETQYF. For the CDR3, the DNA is TGTGCCAGCAGCTTAGGGTCCCGGGCTAGCGGGGAAGAGACCCAGTACTTC.

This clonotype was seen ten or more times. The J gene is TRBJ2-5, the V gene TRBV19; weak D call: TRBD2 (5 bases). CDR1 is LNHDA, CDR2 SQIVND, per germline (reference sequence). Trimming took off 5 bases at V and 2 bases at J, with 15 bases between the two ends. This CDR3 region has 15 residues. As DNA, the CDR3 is TGTGCCAGTAGTCCCCAGGCGGGTCTTCAAGAGACCCAGTACTTC. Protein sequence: CASSPQAGLQETQYF.

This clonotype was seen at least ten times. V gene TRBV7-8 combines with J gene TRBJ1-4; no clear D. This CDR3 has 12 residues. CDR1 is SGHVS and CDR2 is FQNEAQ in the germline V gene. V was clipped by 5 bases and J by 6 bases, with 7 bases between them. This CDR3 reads CASSPFHEKLFF. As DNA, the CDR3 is TGTGCCAGCAGCCCCTTCCATGAAAAACTGTTTTTT.

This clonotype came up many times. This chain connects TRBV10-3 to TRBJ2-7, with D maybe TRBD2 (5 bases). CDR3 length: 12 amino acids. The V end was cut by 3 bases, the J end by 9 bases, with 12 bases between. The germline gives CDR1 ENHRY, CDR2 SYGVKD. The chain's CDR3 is CAISELRGLQYF. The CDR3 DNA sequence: TGTGCCATCAGTGAACTTCGGGGATTGCAGTACTTC.

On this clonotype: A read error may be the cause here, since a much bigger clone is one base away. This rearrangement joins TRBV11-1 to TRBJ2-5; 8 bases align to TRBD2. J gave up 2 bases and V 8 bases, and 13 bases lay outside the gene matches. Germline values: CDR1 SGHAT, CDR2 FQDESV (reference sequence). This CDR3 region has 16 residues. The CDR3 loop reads CASCSPGGGLQETQYF. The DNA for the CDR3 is TGTGCCAGCTGCTCCCCCGGCGGGGGGCTACAAGAGACCCAGTACTTC. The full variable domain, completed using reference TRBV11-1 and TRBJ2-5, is EAEVAQSPRYKITEKSQAVAFWCDPISGHATLYWYRQILGQGPELLVQFQDESVVDDSQLPKDRFSAERLKGVDSTLKIQPAELGDSAMYLCASCSPGGGLQETQYFGPGTRLLVL.

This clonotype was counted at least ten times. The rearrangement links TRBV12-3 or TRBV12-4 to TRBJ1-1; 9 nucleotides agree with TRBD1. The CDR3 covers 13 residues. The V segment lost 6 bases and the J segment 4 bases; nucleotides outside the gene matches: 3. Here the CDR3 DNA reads TGTGCCAGCAGCCAGGGACAGGGCACTGAAGCTTTCTTT. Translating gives CASSQGQGTEAFF.

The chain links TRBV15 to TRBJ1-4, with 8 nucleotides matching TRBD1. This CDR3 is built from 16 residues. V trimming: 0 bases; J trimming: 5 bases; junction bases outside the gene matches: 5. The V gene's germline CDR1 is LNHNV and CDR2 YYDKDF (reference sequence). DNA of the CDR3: TGTGCCACCAGCAGAGACCGACAGGGGTCAAATGAAAAACTGTTTTTT. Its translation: CATSRDRQGSNEKLFF.

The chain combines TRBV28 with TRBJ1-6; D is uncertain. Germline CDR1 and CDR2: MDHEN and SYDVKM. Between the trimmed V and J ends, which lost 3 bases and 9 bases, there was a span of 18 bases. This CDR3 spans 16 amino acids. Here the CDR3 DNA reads TGTGCCAGCAGTTTCCATGACATCGCTATGACTTCACCCCTCCACTTT. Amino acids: CASSFHDIAMTSPLHF.

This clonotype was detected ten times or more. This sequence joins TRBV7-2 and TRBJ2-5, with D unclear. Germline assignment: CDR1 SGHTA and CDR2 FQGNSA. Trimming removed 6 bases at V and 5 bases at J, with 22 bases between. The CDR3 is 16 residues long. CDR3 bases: TGTGCCAGCAGGAGACCGCGTCTCGGCATCGGGGAGACCCAGTACTTC. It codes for CASRRPRLGIGETQYF. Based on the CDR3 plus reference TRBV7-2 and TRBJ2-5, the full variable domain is GAGVSQSPSNKVTEKGKDVELRCDPISGHTALYWYRQSLGQGLEFLIYFQGNSAPDKSGLPSDRFSAERTGGSVSTLTIQRTQQEDSAVYLCASRRPRLGIGETQYFGPGTRLLVL.

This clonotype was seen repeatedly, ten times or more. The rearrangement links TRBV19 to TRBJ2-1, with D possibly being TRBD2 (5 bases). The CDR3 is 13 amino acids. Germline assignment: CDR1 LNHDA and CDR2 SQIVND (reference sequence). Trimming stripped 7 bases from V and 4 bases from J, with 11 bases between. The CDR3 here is CASTDSVYNEQFF. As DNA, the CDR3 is TGTGCCAGTACTGATAGCGTGTACAATGAGCAGTTCTTC. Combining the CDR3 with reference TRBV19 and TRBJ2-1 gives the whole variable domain DGGITQSPKYLFRKEGQNVTLSCEQNLNHDAMYWYRQDPGQGLRLIYYSQIVNDFQKGDIAEGYSVSREKKESFPLTVTSAQKNPTAFYLCASTDSVYNEQFFGPGTRLTVL.

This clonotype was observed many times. CDR3 in DNA: TGTGCCAGCAGCTTAGGAAGGGGGTACACCGGGGAGCTGTTTTTT. This encodes CASSLGRGYTGELFF. The genes are TRBV7-2 and TRBJ2-2; possibly TRBD1 for D (6 bases). This CDR3 is 15 amino acids long. Germline V gene data show CDR1 as SGHTA and CDR2 as FQGNSA. V lost 1 base and J lost 3, with 9 bases in between.